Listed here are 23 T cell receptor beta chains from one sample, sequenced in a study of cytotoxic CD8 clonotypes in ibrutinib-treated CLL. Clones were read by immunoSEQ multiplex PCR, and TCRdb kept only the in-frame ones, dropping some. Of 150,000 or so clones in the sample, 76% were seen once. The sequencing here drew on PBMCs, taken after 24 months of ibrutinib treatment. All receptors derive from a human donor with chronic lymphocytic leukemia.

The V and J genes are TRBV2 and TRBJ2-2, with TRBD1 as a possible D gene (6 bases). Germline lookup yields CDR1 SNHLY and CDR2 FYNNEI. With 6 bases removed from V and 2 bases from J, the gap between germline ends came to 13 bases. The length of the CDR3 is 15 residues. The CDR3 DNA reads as TGTGCCAGCAGGCAGGGGACAATAAACACCGGGGAGCTGTTTTTT. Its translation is CASRQGTINTGELFF.

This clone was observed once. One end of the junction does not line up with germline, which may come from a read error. The CDR3 spells CASSLGGPNTGELFF. CDR3 bases: TGTGCTAGCAGCTTAGGCGGTCCGAACACCGGGGAGCTGTTTTTT. The chain carries TRBV7-7 and TRBJ2-2; D is ambiguous. The CDR3 spans 15 residues. Germline CDR1 is SSHAT and CDR2 is FNYEAQ (reference sequence). Filled out from reference TRBV7-7 and TRBJ2-2, the complete variable domain reads GAGVSQSPRYKVTKRGQDVTLRCDPISSHATLYWYQQALGQGPEFLTYFNYEAQPDKSGLPSDRFSAERPEGSISTLTIQRTEQRDSAMYRCASSLGGPNTGELFFGEGSRLTVL.

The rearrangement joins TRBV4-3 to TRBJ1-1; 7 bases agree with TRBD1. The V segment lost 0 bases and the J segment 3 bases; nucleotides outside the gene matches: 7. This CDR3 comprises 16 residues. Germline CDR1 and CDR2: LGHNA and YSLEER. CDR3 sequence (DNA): TGCGCCAGCAGCCAAGATGACAGGGAGGAGGACACTGAAGCTTTCTTT. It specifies CASSQDDREEDTEAFF.

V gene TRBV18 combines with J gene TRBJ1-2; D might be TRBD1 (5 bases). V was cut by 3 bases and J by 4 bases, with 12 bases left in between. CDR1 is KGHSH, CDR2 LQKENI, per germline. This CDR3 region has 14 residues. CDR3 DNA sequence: TGTGCCAGCTCACCGGGGCACCCCGGCTATGGCTACACCTTC. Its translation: CASSPGHPGYGYTF.

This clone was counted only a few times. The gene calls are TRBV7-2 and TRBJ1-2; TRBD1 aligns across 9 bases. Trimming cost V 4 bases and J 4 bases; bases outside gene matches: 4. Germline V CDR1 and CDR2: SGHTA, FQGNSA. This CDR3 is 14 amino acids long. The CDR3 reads CASSSKDRGYGYTF. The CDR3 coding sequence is TGTGCCAGCAGCTCCAAGGACAGGGGCTATGGCTACACCTTC.

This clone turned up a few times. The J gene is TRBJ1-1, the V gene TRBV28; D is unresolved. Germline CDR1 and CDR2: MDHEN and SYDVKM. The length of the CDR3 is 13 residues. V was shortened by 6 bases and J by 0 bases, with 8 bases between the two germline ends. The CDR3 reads CASSTTMNTEAFF. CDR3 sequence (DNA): TGTGCCAGCAGCACCACGATGAACACTGAAGCTTTCTTT.

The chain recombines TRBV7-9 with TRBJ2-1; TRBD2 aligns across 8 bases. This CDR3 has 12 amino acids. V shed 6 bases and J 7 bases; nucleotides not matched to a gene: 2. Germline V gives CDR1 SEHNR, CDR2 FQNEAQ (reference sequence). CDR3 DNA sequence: TGTGCCAGCAGAATAGCGGGGAATGAGCAGTTCTTC. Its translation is CASRIAGNEQFF.

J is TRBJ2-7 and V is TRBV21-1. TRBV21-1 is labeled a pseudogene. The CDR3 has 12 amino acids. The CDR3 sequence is CDPPGPPYEQYF. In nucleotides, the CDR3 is TGTGACCCCCCGGGACCCCCCTACGAGCAGTACTTC.

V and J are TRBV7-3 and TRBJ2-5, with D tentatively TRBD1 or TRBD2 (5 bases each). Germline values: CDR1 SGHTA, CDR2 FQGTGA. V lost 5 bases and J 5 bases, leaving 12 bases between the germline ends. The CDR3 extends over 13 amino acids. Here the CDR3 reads CASSRGRDETQYF. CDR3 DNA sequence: TGTGCCAGCAGCCGTGGACGGGACGAGACCCAGTACTTC.

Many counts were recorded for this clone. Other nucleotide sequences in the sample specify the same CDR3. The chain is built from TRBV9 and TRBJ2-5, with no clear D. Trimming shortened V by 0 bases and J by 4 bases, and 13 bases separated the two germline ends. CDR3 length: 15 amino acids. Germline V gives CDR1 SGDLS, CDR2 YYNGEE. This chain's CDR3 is CASSVGPGRVETQYF. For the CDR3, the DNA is TGTGCCAGCAGCGTAGGGCCGGGCCGGGTAGAGACCCAGTACTTC.

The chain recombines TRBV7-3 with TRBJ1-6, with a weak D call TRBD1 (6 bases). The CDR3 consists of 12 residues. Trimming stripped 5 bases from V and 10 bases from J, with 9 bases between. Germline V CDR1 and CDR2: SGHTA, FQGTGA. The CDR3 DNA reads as TGTGCCAGCAGCACCGGACAGTCACCCCTCCACTTT. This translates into CASSTGQSPLHF.

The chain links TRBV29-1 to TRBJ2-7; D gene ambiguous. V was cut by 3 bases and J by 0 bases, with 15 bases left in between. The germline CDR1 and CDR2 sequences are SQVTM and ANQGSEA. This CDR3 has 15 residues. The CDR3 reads CSVEGQTPYSYEQYF. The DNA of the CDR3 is TGCAGCGTTGAGGGTCAGACTCCTTACTCCTACGAGCAGTACTTC.

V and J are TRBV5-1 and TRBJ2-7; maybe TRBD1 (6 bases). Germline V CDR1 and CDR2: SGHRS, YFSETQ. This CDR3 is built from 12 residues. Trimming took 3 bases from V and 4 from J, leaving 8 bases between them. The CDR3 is CASSSDRYEQYF. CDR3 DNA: TGCGCCAGCAGCTCCGACAGGTACGAGCAGTACTTC.

CDR3 amino acids: CASGEETQYF. The DNA for the CDR3 is TGTGCTTCGGGCGAGGAGACCCAGTACTTC. The chain is built from TRBV7-2 and TRBJ2-5, with no clear D. In germline, CDR1 is SGHTA, CDR2 FQGNSA. This CDR3 has 10 residues.

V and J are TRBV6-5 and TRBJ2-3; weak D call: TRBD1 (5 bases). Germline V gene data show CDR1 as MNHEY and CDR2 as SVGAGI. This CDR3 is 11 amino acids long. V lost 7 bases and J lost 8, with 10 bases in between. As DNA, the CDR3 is TGTGCCAGCAATAGGGGTATTACGCAGTATTTT. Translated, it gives CASNRGITQYF.

CDR3 amino acids: CASSHPGTQETQYF. In DNA form, the CDR3 reads TGCGCCAGCAGCCACCCAGGGACCCAAGAGACCCAGTACTTC. The chain joins TRBV5-1 to TRBJ2-5, with D perhaps given as TRBD1 or TRBD2 (5 bases each). CDR1 is SGHRS and CDR2 is YFSETQ in the germline V gene. The CDR3 contains 14 residues. V lost 4 bases and J lost 1, with 11 bases in between.

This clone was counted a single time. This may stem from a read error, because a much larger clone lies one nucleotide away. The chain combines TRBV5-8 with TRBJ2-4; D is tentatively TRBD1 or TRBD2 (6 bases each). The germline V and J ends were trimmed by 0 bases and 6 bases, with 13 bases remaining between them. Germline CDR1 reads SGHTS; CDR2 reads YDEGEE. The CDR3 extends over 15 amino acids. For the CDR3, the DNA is TGTGCCAGCAGCTTGGGGGGGGCGTGGAGAAACATTCAGTACTTC. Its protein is CASSLGGAWRNIQYF.

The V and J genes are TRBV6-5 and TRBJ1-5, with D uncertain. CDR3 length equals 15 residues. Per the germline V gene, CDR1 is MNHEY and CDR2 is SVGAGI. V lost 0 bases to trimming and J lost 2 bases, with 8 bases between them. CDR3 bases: TGTGCCAGCAGTTACTCGGCGGTACGCAATCAGCCCCAGCATTTT. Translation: CASSYSAVRNQPQHF.

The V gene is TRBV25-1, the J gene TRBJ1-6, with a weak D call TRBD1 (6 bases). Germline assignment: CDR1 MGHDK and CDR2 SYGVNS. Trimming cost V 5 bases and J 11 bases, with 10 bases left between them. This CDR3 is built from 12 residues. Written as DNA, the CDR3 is TGTGCCAGCAGTTGGGGGCAAACACCCCTCCACTTT. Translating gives CASSWGQTPLHF. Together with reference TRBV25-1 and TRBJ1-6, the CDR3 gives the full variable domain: EADIYQTPRYLVIGTGKKITLECSQTMGHDKMYWYQQDPGMELHLIHYSYGVNSTEKGDLSSESTVSRIRTEHFPLTLESARPSHTSQYLCASSWGQTPLHFGNGTRLTVT.

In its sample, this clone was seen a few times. Here the CDR3 reads CASSPDRGGNQPQHF. The CDR3 DNA sequence: TGTGCCAGTAGTCCGGACAGGGGCGGCAATCAGCCCCAGCATTTT. The chain couples TRBV19 to TRBJ1-5, with TRBD1 matching over 9 bases. With V trimmed by 5 bases and J by 2 bases, 4 bases remained unmatched. Germline loops: CDR1 LNHDA, CDR2 SQIVND (reference sequence). The CDR3 runs 15 residues.

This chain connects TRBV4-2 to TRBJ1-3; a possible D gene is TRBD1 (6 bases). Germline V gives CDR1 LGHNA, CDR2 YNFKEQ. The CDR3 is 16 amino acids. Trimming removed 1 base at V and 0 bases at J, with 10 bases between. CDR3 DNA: TGTGCCAGCAGCCAAGCCCTGGGGGCCTCTGGAAACACCATATATTTT. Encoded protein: CASSQALGASGNTIYF.

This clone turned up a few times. The CDR3 protein is CASSYGGREYYGYTF. The DNA for the CDR3 is TGTGCCAGCAGTTACGGCGGGAGAGAATACTATGGCTACACCTTC. This sequence joins TRBV6-6 and TRBJ1-2, with D uncertain. With 2 bases removed from V and 3 bases from J, the gap between germline ends came to 13 bases. Germline CDR1 MNHNY, CDR2 SVGAGI (reference sequence). The CDR3 consists of 15 residues.

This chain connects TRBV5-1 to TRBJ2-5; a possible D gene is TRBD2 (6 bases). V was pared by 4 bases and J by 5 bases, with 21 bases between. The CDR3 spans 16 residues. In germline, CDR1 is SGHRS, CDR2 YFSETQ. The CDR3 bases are TGCGCCAGCAGCCCGCCTGCCCGCGGGGTAGGGGAGACCCAGTACTTC. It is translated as CASSPPARGVGETQYF.